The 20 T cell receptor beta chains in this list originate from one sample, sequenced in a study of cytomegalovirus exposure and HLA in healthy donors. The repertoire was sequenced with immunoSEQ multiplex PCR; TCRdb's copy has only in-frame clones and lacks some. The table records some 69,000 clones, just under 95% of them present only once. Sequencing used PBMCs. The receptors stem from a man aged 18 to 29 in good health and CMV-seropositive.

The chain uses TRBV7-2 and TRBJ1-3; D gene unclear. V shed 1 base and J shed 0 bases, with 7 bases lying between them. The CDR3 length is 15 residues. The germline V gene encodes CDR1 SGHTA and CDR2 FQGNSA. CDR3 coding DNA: TGTGCCAGCAGCTTAGGTTTGAGCTCTGGAAACACCATATATTTT. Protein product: CASSLGLSSGNTIYF.

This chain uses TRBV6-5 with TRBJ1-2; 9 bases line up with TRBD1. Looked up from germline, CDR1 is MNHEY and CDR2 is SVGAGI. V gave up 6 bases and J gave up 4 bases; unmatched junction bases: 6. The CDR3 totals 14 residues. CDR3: CASRPGQGTYGYTF. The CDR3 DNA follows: TGTGCCAGCAGACCGGGACAGGGAACCTATGGCTACACCTTC.

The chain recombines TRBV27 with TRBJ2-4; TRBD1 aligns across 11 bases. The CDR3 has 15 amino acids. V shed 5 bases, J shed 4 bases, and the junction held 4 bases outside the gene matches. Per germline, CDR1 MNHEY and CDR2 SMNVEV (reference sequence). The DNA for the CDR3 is TGTGCCAGCAGTCCAGGGACAGGGGGGAAAAACATTCAGTACTTC. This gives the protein CASSPGTGGKNIQYF.

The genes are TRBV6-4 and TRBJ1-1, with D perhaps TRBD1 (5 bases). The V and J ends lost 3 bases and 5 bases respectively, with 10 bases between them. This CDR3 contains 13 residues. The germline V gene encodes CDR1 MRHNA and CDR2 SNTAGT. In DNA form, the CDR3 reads TGTGCCAGCAGTGAGACAGAGAGAACTGAAGCTTTCTTT. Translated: CASSETERTEAFF.

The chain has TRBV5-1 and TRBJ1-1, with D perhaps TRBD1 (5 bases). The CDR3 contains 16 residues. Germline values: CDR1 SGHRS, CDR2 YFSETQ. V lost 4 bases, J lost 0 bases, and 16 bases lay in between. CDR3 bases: TGCGCCAGCAGCCACCCCCGGCAGGGATTGAACACTGAAGCTTTCTTT. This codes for CASSHPRQGLNTEAFF.

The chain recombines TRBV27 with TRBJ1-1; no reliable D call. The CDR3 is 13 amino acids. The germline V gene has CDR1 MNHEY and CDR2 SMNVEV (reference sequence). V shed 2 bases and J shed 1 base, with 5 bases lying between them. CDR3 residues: CASSLTPNTEAFF. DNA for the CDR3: TGTGCCAGCAGTTTAACACCGAACACTGAAGCTTTCTTT.

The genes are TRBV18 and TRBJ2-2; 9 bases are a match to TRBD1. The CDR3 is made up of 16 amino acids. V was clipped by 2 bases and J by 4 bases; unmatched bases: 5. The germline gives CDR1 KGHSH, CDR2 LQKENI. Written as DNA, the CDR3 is TGTGCCAGCTCACCAAGGACAGGGGTTGCCACCGGGGAGCTGTTTTTT. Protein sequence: CASSPRTGVATGELFF.

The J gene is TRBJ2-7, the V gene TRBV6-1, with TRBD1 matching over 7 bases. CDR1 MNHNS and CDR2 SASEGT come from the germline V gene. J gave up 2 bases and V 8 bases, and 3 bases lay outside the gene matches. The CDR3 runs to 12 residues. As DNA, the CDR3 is TGTGCCAGCGGGGGACAGACCTACGAGCAGTACTTC. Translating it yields CASGGQTYEQYF.

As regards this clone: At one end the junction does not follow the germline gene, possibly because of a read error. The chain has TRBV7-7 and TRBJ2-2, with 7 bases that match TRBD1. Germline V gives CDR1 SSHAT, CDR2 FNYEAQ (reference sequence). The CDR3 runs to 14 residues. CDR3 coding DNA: TGTGCTAGCAGCTTACAGGGGAGAACCGGGGAGCTGTTTTTT. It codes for CASSLQGRTGELFF.

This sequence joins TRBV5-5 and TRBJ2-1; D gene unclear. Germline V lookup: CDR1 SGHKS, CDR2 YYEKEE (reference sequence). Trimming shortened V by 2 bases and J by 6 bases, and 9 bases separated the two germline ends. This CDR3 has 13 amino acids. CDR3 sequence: CASSFRISNEQFF. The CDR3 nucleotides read TGTGCCAGCAGCTTCAGGATTTCCAATGAGCAGTTCTTC.

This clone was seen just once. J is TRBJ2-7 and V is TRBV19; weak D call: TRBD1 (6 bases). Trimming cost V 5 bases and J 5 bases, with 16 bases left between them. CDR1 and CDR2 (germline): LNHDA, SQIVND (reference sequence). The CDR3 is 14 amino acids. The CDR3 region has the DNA TGTGCCAGTAGTGCTAGAGACAGGTTTGACGAGCAGTACTTC. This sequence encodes CASSARDRFDEQYF.

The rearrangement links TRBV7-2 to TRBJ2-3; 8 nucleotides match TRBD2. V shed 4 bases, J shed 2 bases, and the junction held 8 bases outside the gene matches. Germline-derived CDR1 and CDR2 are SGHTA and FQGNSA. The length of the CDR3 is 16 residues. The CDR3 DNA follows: TGTGCCAGCAGCTCCCAGGGCGGGGGGAACACAGATACGCAGTATTTT. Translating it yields CASSSQGGGNTDTQYF.

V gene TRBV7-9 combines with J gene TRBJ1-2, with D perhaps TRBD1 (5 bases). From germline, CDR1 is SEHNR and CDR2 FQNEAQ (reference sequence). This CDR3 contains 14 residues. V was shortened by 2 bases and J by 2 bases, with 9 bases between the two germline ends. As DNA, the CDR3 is TGTGCCAGCAGCTTACAGGCAGGGAACTATGGCTACACCTTC. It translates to CASSLQAGNYGYTF.

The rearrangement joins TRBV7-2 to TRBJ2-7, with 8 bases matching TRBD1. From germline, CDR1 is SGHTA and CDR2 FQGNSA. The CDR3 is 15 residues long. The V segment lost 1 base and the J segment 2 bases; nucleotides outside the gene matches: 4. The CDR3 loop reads CASSLERGQAYEQYF. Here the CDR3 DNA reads TGTGCCAGCAGCTTAGAAAGGGGACAGGCCTACGAGCAGTACTTC.

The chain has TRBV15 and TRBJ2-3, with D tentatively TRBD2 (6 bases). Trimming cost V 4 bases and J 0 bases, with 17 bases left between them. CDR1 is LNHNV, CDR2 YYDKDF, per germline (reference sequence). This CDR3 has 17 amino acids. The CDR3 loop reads CATSTYRAGTSTDTQYF. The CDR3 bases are TGTGCCACCAGCACCTACCGAGCGGGTACTAGCACAGATACGCAGTATTTT.

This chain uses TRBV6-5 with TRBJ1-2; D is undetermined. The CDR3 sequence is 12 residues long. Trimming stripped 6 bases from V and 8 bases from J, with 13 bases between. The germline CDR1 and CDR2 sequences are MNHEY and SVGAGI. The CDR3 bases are TGTGCCAGCAGCCTACCACCCGAAGGCTACACCTTC. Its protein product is CASSLPPEGYTF.

The DNA of the CDR3 is TGTGCCAGCGGCCCGCGTGGAGGAGCTTTCTTT. Amino acids: CASGPRGGAFF. This chain uses TRBV28 with TRBJ1-1; D remains ambiguous. Trimming shortened V by 8 bases and J by 10 bases, and 14 bases separated the two germline ends. There are 11 residues in the CDR3. The germline CDR1 and CDR2 sequences are MDHEN and SYDVKM.

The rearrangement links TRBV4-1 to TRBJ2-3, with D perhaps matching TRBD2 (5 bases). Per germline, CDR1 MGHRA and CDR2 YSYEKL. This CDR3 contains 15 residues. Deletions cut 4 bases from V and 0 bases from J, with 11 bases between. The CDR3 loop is CASSPWRVSTDTQYF. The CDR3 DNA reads TGCGCCAGCAGCCCCTGGCGGGTTAGCACAGATACGCAGTATTTT.

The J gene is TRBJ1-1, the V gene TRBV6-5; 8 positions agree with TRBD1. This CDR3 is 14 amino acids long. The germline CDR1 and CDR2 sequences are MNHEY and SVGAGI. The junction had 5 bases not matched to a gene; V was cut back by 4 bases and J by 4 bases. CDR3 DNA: TGTGCCAGCAGTTCGACAGGGGAGGCCACTGAAGCTTTCTTT. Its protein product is CASSSTGEATEAFF.

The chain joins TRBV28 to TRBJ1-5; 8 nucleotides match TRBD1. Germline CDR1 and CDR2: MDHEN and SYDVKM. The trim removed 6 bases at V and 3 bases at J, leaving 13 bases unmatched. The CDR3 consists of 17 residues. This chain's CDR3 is CASRHRGIPPINQPQHF. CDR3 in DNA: TGTGCCAGCAGACACAGGGGGATCCCCCCTATCAATCAGCCCCAGCATTTT.